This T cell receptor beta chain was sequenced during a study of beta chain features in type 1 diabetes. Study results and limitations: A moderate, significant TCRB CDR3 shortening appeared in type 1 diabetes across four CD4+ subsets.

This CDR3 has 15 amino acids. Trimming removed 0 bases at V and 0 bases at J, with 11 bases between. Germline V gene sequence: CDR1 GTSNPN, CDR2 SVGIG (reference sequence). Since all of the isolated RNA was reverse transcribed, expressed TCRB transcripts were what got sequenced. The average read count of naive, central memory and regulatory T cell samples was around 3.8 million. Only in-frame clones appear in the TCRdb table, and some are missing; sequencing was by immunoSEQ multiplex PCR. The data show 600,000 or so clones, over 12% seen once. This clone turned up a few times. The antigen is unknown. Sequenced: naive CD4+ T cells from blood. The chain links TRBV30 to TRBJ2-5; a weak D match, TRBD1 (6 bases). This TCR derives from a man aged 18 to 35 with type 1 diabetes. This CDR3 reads CAWSVMTGHQETQYF. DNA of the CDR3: TGTGCCTGGAGTGTAATGACAGGCCACCAAGAGACCCAGTACTTC.